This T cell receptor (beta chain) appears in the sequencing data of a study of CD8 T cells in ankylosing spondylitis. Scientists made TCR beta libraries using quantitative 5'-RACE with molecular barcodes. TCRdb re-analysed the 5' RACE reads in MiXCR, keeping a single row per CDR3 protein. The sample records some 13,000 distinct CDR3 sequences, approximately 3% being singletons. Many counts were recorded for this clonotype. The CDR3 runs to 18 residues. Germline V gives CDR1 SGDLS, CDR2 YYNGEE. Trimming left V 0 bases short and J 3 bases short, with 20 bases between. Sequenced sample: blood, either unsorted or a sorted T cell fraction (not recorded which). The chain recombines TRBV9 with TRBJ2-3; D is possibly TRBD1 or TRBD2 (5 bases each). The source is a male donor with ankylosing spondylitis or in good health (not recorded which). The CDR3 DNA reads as TGTGCCAGCAGCGTAGAGGGGATTGGGGGAGTGGCGACAGATACGCAGTATTTT. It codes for CASSVEGIGGVATDTQYF.